This TCR beta chain stems from a study of metastatic and nonmetastatic thyroid tumors (dated by TCRdb to about 2020). About the investigation overall: Repertoires from peripheral blood and from tumor or nodule tissue samples of malignant and benign thyroid patients were compared. What the study reported, not specific to this receptor: In both blood and tumor samples, TCR beta diversity was reported to be significantly higher in malignant tumors than in benign nodules.

Library preparation was by PCR. Sequencing relied on an Illumina HiSeq 4000. High-throughput sequencing was used to profile the CDR3 region of the TCR beta-chain in every patient. The source study handled its data this way. A classifier to discriminate distant-metastatic papillary thyroid cancer patients was built from CDR3 differences across clinicopathological groups. The Shannon index was used to assess repertoire diversity, and the Morisita-Horn index was used to assess tumor-blood repertoire similarity. In-frame beta chains were kept once TCRdb had trimmed the public reads at Q25 with fastp and called clones with MiXCR. TCRdb, not the original authors, processed these V and J calls. The sample table shows roughly 6,100 clones, and over 25% are seen once. About 45% of the sample rests with the top ten. On this clone: The specificity of this receptor is unknown. Base qualities are not at hand, and no much larger clone is one base apart.

No patient had received any treatment before thyroid surgery. Using T-cell receptor beta sequencing, the researchers looked back retrospectively at clinical samples from patients, gathered between about 2011 and 2019. Per the germline V gene (reference sequence), SGHNT is the CDR1 and YYREEE is the CDR2. The CDR3 runs 15 amino acids, cysteine and phenylalanine included. Only the CDR3 portion is preserved as DNA: 45 bases, with reading frame beginning at the first base. V is pruned by 4 bases and J by 1 base, leaving 7 bases of the junction without a gene match. The specimen sequenced was adjacent normal tissue. This receptor chain uses TRBV5-4 and TRBJ1-1; 7 central nucleotides agree with TRBD1. The source of this sequence is a female donor with papillary thyroid cancer or a benign thyroid nodule (not recorded which). Some clones in this sample may be carry-over from other donors' samples. The CDR3 has the sequence CASSRGQKPNTEAFF. The DNA sequence reads TGTGCCAGCAGCCGGGGACAGAAACCGAACACTGAAGCTTTCTTT.